These 18 T cell receptor beta chains share one sample of origin, sequenced in a study of shared clonotypes between healthy human individuals (dated by TCRdb to 2020 to 2022). Library preparation employed the immunoSEQ multiplex PCR assay. TCRdb retrieved this table from immuneACCESS and kept in-frame rearrangements only. Not all clones are present; in checked studies, unresolved V genes account for under half, and no reason is known for the remainder. The sample table lists about 990,000 clones, about 84% of them with a count of one. The ten most abundant clones make up roughly 0.57% of the sample. The sample comprised memory CD4+ T cells from PBMCs. This specimen's cell subset or site label, per the study, means: CD45RA-negative fraction. The receptor set was obtained from a young man in good health. Some clones in this sample may be carry-over from other donors' samples.

The chain links TRBV7-8 to TRBJ2-5; weak D call: TRBD2 (5 bases). CDR1 is SGHVS and CDR2 is FQNEAQ in the germline V gene. CDR3 length: 14 amino acids. V was pared by 5 bases and J by 2 bases, with 12 bases between. For the CDR3, the DNA is TGTGCCAGCAGCCCTCAGGACTGGCAAGAGACCCAGTACTTC. This translates into CASSPQDWQETQYF.

This clone was seen a handful of times. The chain recombines TRBV30 with TRBJ1-4; D remains ambiguous. Germline assignment: CDR1 GTSNPN and CDR2 SVGIG (reference sequence). The CDR3 has 16 residues. V lost 2 bases and J 8 bases, leaving 21 bases between the germline ends. CDR3 loop: CAWSRERTILGEKLFF. CDR3 in DNA: TGTGCCTGGAGTAGAGAGAGAACCATCCTTGGGGAAAAACTGTTTTTT.

CDR3 sequence: CASHRGSPGYTF. The DNA of the CDR3 is TGTGCCAGCCACCGGGGAAGCCCGGGCTACACCTTC. The V and J genes are TRBV7-2 and TRBJ1-2; D call uncertain. CDR3 size: 12 residues. Looked up from germline, CDR1 is SGHTA and CDR2 is FQGNSA. V was pared by 8 bases and J by 8 bases, with 15 bases between.

The rearrangement uses TRBV21-1 and TRBJ2-3; the D segment call TRBD1 is taken from the table without a DNA check. TRBV21-1 is labeled a pseudogene. The CDR3 totals 15 residues. The CDR3 DNA reads as TGTGCCAGCAGCAAAGTTGGACAGAACCAAGATACGCAGTATTTT. This sequence encodes CASSKVGQNQDTQYF.

CDR3 residues: CASSLGQWEQFF. CDR3 DNA sequence: TGTGCCAGCAGCCTTGGACAGTGGGAGCAGTTCTTC. J is TRBJ2-1 and V is TRBV2; weak D call: TRBD1 (6 bases). The CDR3 has 12 amino acids. Trimming took 6 bases from V and 10 from J, leaving 13 bases between them. Germline V gene lookup returns CDR1 SNHLY and CDR2 FYNNEI.

The chain has TRBV7-8 and TRBJ1-3, with 7 bases lining up with TRBD1. The V and J ends lost 1 base and 3 bases, in that order; junction bases with no gene match: 3. Germline CDR1 is SGHVS and CDR2 is FQNEAQ. The CDR3 spans 15 residues. CDR3 sequence reads: CASSLEGARGNTIYF. CDR3 DNA sequence: TGTGCCAGCAGCTTAGAGGGGGCCCGTGGAAACACCATATATTTT.

J is TRBJ2-1 and V is TRBV7-8; 13 nucleotides line up with TRBD2. The germline gives CDR1 SGHVS, CDR2 FQNEAQ. The V segment lost 5 bases and the J segment 8 bases; nucleotides outside the gene matches: 9. The length of the CDR3 is 16 residues. The CDR3 region is CASSPRTSGSKDEQFF. CDR3 nucleotide sequence: TGTGCCAGCAGCCCGCGGACTAGCGGGAGTAAAGATGAGCAGTTCTTC.

The V and J genes are TRBV28 and TRBJ2-7, with TRBD2 matching over 7 bases. Trimming removed 5 bases from V and 6 bases from J; junction bases left unmatched: 13. The germline V gene has CDR1 MDHEN and CDR2 SYDVKM. This CDR3 comprises 15 residues. CDR3 DNA sequence: TGTGCCAGCAGTCCTCGGTGGACTAGTTTTGGCGAGCAGTACTTC. Translating gives CASSPRWTSFGEQYF. The complete variable domain, with remaining parts taken from reference TRBV28 and TRBJ2-7, reads DVKVTQSSRYLVKRTGEKVFLECVQDMDHENMFWYRQDPGLGLRLIYFSYDVKMKEKGDIPEGYSVSREKKERFSLILESASTNQTSMYLCASSPRWTSFGEQYFGPGTRLTVT.

The chain recombines TRBV6-1 with TRBJ2-1; 7 bases map to TRBD2. The ends lost 3 bases at V and 5 bases at J; junction bases unmatched: 13. The CDR3 extends over 17 amino acids. From germline, CDR1 is MNHNS and CDR2 SASEGT. CDR3 sequence (DNA): TGTGCCAGCAGTGAGGGACTAACGCGCGTCGCCGACAATGAGCAGTTCTTC. It encodes CASSEGLTRVADNEQFF.

V gene TRBV28 combines with J gene TRBJ2-2; TRBD1 or TRBD2 may be the D gene (5 bases each). The CDR3 consists of 16 residues. Trimming stripped 5 bases from V and 5 bases from J, with 18 bases between. Germline V gives CDR1 MDHEN, CDR2 SYDVKM. CDR3 nucleotide sequence: TGTGCCAGCAGTACACCCGGGACGGGTTTGACCGGGGAGCTGTTTTTT. Its protein product is CASSTPGTGLTGELFF.

Details on this clone: Within the sample, other DNA sequences also encode this same CDR3. This chain connects TRBV29-1 to TRBJ2-7; weak D call: TRBD2 (6 bases). Germline assignment: CDR1 SQVTM and CDR2 ANQGSEA. The CDR3 spans 17 residues. V was shortened by 6 bases and J by 0 bases, with 24 bases between the two germline ends. CDR3 coding DNA: TGCAGCGTCCGAACGTGGGCTAGCGTATCGTCCTCCTACGAGCAGTACTTC. Its translation: CSVRTWASVSSSYEQYF.

This sequence joins TRBV7-8 and TRBJ2-5; D tentatively reads TRBD1 or TRBD2 (5 bases each). Germline V CDR1 and CDR2: SGHVS, FQNEAQ. The CDR3 covers 15 residues. V was pared by 6 bases and J by 1 base, with 15 bases between. CDR3 amino acids: CASSYETGTQETQYF. For the CDR3, the DNA is TGTGCCAGCAGTTATGAAACCGGGACCCAAGAGACCCAGTACTTC.

The rearrangement uses TRBV10-3 and TRBJ2-1, with 11 bases identical to TRBD2. Germline loops: CDR1 ENHRY, CDR2 SYGVKD. This CDR3 region has 16 residues. The ends lost 4 bases at V and 0 bases at J; junction bases unmatched: 2. The CDR3 DNA reads TGTGCCATCAGTGCAACTAGCGGGAGCTCCTACAATGAGCAGTTCTTC. It specifies CAISATSGSSYNEQFF.

This clone was seen a single time. This sample also contains other DNA sequences that code for the same CDR3. V and J are TRBV18 and TRBJ2-5, with no clear D. The CDR3 consists of 13 residues. From germline, CDR1 is KGHSH and CDR2 LQKENI. The V end lost 0 bases, the J end lost 2 bases, and 4 bases lay between the germline ends. CDR3 bases: TGTGCCAGCTCACCACCCTCTCAAGAGACCCAGTACTTC. Translating it yields CASSPPSQETQYF.

For this clone: One end of the junction fails to match germline, which may point to a read error. V usage is TRBV30 and J usage is TRBJ2-1, with D unresolved. There are 10 residues in the CDR3. The V gene's germline CDR1 is GTSNPN and CDR2 SVGIG (reference sequence). CDR3 bases: TGTGCCTGGAGTAGTAATGAGCGGTTCTTC. Translation gives CAWSSNERFF.

The V and J genes are TRBV27 and TRBJ1-2; 8 nucleotides line up with TRBD1. The CDR3 covers 13 residues. Germline lookup yields CDR1 MNHEY and CDR2 SMNVEV (reference sequence). Trimming removed 6 bases from V and 6 bases from J; junction bases left unmatched: 6. The CDR3, as DNA: TGTGCCAGCAGAGCGACAGGGGTCGATGGCTACACCTTC. Protein sequence: CASRATGVDGYTF.

This clone was observed a few times. V usage is TRBV6-1 and J usage is TRBJ1-4, with D uncertain. V dropped 8 bases and J dropped 2 bases, with 12 bases sitting between them. This CDR3 comprises 14 residues. In germline, CDR1 is MNHNS, CDR2 SASEGT. The CDR3 bases are TGTGCCAGCGGCCTTTTGTCCACTAATGAAAAACTGTTTTTT. Protein: CASGLLSTNEKLFF.

The V call is TRBV9, the J call TRBJ2-7; D remains ambiguous. The CDR3 spans 13 residues. Trimming left V 3 bases short and J 1 base short, with 8 bases between. The germline CDR1 and CDR2 sequences are SGDLS and YYNGEE. The CDR3 DNA reads as TGTGCCAGCAGCGGGCACGGTTCCTACGAGCAGTACTTC. This gives the protein CASSGHGSYEQYF.